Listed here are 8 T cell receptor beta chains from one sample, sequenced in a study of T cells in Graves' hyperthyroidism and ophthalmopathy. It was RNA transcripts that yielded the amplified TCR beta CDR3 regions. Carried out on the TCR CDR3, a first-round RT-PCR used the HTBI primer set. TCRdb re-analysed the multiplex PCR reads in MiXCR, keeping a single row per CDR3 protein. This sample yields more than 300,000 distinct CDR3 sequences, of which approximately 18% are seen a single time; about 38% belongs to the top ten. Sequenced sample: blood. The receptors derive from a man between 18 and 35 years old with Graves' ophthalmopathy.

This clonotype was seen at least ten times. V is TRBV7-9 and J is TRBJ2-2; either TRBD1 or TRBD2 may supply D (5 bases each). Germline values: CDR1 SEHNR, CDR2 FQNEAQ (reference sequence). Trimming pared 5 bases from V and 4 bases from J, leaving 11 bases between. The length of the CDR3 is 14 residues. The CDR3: CASSPGPSTGELFF. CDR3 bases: TGTGCCAGCAGCCCGGGACCGAGCACCGGGGAGCTGTTTTTT.

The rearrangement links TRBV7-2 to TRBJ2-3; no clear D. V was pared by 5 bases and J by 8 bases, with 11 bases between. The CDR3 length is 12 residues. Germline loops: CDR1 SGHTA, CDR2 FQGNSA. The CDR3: CASSAQLGTQYF. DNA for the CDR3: TGTGCCAGCAGCGCCCAGCTAGGTACGCAGTATTTT. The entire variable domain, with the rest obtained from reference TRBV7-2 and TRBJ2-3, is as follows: GAGVSQSPSNKVTEKGKDVELRCDPISGHTALYWYRQSLGQGLEFLIYFQGNSAPDKSGLPSDRFSAERTGGSVSTLTIQRTQQEDSAVYLCASSAQLGTQYFGPGTRLTVL.

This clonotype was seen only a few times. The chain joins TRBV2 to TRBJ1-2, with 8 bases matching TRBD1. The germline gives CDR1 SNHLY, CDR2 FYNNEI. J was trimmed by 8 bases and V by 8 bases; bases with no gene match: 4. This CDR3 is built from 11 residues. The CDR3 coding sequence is TGTGCCAGCGAGGACAGGGAGGGCTACACCTTC. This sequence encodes CASEDREGYTF. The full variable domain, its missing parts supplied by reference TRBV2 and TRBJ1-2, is EPEVTQTPSHQVTQMGQEVILRCVPISNHLYFYWYRQILGQKVEFLVSFYNNEISEKSEIFDDQFSVERPDGSNFTLKIRSTKLEDSAMYFCASEDREGYTFGSGTRLTVV.

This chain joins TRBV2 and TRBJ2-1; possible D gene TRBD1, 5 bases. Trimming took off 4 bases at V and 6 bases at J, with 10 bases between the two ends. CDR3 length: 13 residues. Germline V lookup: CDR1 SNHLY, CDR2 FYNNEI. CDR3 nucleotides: TGTGCCAGCAGTGCCAGGGTCGGCAATGAGCAGTTCTTC. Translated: CASSARVGNEQFF.

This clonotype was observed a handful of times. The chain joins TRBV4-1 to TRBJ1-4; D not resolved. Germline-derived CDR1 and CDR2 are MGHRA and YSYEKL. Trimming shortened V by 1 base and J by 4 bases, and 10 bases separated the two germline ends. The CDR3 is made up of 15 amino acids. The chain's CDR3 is CASSQAGLSNEKLFF. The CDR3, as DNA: TGCGCCAGCAGCCAAGCCGGGCTAAGTAATGAAAAACTGTTTTTT.

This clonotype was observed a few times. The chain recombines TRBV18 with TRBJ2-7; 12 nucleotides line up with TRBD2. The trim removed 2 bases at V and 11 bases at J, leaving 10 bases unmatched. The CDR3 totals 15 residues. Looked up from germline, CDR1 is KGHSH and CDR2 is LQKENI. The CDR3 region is CASSPGTSGLLKEYF. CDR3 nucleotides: TGTGCCAGCTCACCAGGGACTAGCGGGCTCCTAAAGGAGTACTTC.

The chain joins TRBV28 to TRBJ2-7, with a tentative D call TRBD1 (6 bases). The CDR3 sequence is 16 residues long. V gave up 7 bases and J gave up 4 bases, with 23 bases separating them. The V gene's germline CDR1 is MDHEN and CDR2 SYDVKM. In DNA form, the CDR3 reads TGTGCCAGCATACCACCGGGCCACCAAGGGGGTTACGAGCAGTACTTC. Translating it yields CASIPPGHQGGYEQYF.

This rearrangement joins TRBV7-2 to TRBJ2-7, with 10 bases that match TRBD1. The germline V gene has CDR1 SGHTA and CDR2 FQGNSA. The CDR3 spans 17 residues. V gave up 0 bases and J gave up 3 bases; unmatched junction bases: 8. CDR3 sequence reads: CASSLAPGTGALYEQYF. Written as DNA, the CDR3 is TGTGCCAGCAGCTTAGCGCCGGGGACAGGGGCACTCTACGAGCAGTACTTC.